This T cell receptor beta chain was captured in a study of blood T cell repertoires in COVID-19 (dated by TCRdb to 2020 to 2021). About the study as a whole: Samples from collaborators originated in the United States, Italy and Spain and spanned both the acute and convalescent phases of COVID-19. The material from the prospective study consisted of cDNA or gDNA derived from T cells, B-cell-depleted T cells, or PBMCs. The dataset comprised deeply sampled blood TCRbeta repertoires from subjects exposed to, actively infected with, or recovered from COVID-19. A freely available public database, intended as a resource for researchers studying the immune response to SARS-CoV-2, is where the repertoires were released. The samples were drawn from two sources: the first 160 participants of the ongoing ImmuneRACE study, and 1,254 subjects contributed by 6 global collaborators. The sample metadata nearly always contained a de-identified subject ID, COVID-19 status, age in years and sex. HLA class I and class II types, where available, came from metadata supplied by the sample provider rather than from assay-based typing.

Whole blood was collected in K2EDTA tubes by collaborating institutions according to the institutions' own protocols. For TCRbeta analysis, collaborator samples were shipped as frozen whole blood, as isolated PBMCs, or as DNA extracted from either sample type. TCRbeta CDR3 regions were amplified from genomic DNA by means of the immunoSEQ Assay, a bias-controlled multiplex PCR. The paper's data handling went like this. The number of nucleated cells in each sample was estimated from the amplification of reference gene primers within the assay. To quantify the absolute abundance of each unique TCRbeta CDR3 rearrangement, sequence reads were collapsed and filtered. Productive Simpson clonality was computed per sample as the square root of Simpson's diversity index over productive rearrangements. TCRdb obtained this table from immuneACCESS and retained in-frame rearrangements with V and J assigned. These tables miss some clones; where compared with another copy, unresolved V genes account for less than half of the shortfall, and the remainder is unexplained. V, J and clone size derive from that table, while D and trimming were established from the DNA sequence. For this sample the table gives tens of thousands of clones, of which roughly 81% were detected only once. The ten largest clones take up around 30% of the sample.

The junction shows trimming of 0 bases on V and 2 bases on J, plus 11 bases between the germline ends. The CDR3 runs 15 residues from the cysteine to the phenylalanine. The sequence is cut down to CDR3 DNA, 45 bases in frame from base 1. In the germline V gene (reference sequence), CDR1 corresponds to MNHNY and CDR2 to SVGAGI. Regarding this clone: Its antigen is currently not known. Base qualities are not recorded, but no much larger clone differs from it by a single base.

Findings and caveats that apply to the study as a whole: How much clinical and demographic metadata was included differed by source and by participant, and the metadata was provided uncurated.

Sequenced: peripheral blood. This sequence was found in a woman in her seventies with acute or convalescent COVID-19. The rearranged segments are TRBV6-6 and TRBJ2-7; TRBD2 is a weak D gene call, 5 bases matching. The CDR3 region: CASSYSSTGTYEQYF. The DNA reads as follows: TGTGCCAGCAGTTACTCAAGTACGGGGACCTACGAGCAGTACTTC.